These 3 T cell receptor beta chains share one sample of origin, sequenced in a study of T cells in Graves' hyperthyroidism and ophthalmopathy. RNA transcripts served as the template for amplifying TCR beta CDR3 regions. First-round RT-PCR with HTBI primers amplified the TCR CDR3 region. MiXCR, applied by TCRdb to the multiplex PCR reads, yields one record per CDR3 protein. The sample yields about 400,000 distinct CDR3 sequences, approximately 15% seen once. Sequenced input: blood. These receptor sequences come from a woman aged 25-40 years with Graves' hyperthyroidism.

Ten or more counts support this clonotype. The rearrangement uses TRBV18 and TRBJ1-2; D is unclear. The length of the CDR3 is 14 residues. CDR1 is KGHSH and CDR2 is LQKENI in the germline V gene. V was trimmed by 2 bases and J by 4 bases, leaving 11 bases between them. CDR3 sequence reads: CASSPNPSAYGYTF. CDR3 coding DNA: TGTGCCAGCTCACCAAATCCCAGCGCCTATGGCTACACCTTC.

In its sample, this clonotype was seen a few times. This rearrangement joins TRBV19 to TRBJ1-1; 7 bases align to TRBD1. CDR1 LNHDA and CDR2 SQIVND come from the germline V gene (reference sequence). Trimming removed 3 bases from V and 0 bases from J; junction bases left unmatched: 4. The CDR3 runs 15 residues. The CDR3 bases are TGTGCCAGTAGTATTCGGACAGGTTTGAACACTGAAGCTTTCTTT. This codes for CASSIRTGLNTEAFF.

This clonotype was observed a handful of times. The genes are TRBV6-1 and TRBJ2-3, with TRBD1 as a possible D gene (6 bases). This CDR3 region has 16 residues. Germline lookup yields CDR1 MNHNS and CDR2 SASEGT. With 3 bases removed from V and 2 bases from J, the gap between germline ends came to 15 bases. CDR3 sequence (DNA): TGTGCCAGCAGTGACCTACCGGGACAATACACAGATACGCAGTATTTT. This gives the protein CASSDLPGQYTDTQYF.